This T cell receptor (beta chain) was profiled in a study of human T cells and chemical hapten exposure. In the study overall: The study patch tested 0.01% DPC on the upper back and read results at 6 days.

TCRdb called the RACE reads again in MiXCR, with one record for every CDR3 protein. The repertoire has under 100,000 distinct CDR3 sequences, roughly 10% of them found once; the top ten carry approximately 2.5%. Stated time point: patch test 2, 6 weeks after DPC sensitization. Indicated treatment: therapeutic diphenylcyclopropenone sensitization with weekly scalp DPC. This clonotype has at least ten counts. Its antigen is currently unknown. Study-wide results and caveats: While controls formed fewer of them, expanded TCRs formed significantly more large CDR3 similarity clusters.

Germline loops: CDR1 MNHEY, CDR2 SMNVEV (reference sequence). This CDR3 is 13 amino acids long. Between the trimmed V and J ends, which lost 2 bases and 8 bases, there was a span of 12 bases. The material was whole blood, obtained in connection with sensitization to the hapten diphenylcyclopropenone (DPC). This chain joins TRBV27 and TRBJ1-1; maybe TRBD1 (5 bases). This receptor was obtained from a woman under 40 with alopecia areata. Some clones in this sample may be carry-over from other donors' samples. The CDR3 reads CASSLKIGAEAFF. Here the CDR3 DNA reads TGTGCCAGCAGTTTAAAGATAGGGGCGGAAGCTTTCTTT.